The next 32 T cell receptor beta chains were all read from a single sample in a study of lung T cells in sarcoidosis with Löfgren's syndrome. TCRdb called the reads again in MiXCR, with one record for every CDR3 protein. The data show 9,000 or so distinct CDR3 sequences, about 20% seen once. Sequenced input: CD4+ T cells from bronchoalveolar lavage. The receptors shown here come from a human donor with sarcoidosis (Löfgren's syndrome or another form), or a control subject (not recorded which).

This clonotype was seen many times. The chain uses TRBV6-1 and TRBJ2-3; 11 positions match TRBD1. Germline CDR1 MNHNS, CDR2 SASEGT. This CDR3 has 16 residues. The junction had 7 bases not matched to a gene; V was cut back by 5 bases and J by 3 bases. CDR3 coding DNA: TGTGCCAGCAGTCCTCGGACAGGGGGCACGACAGATACGCAGTATTTT. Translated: CASSPRTGGTTDTQYF.

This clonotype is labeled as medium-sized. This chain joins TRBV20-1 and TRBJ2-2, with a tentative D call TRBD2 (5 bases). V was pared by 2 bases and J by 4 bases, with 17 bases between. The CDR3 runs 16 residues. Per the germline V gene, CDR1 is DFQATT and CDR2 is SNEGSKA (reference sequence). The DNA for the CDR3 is TGCAGTGCTAGAAGAGGGAGAGGGCCGGGCACCGGGGAGCTGTTTTTT. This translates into CSARRGRGPGTGELFF.

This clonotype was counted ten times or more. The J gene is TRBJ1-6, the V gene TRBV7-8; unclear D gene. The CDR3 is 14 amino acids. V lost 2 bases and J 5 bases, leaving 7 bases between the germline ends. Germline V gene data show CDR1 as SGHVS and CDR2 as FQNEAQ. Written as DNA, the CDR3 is TGTGCCAGCAGCTTATCGCAGAATAATTCACCCCTCCACTTT. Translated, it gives CASSLSQNNSPLHF.

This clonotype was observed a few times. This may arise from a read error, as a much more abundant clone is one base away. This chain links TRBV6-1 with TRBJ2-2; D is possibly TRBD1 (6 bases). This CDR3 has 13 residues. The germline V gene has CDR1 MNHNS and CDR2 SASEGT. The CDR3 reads CASNRVTTRELFF. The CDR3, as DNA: TGTGCCAGCAACAGGGTGACCACCAGGGAGCTGTTTTTT.

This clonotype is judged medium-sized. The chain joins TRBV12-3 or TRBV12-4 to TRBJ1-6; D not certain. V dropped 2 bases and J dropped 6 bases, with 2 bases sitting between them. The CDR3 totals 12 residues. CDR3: CASSLSNSPLHF. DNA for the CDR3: TGTGCCAGCAGTTTAAGTAATTCACCCCTCCACTTT.

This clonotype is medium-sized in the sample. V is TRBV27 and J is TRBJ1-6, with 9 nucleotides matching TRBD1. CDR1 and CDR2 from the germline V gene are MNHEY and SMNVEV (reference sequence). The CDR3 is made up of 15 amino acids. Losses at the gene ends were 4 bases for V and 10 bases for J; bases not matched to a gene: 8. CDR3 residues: CASSSTGQGRSPLHF. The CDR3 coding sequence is TGTGCCAGCAGTTCTACGGGACAGGGAAGGTCACCCCTCCACTTT.

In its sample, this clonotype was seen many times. CDR3 in DNA: TGTGCCAGCAGCGTAACCCGGGGGAGCGGGTACGAGCAGTACTTC. Translated, it gives CASSVTRGSGYEQYF. V usage is TRBV7-6 and J usage is TRBJ2-7; tentative D call: TRBD2 (6 bases). Germline values: CDR1 SGHVS, CDR2 FNYEAQ. This CDR3 is built from 15 residues. V gave up 5 bases and J gave up 4 bases, with 18 bases separating them.

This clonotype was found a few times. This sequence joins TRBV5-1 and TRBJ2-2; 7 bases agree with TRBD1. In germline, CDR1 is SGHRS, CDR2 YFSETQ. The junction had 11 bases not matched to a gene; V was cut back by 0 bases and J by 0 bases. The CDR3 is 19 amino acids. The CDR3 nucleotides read TGCGCCAGCAGCTTGGCCATTTTCAAGACAGGGACGAACACCGGGGAGCTGTTTTTT. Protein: CASSLAIFKTGTNTGELFF.

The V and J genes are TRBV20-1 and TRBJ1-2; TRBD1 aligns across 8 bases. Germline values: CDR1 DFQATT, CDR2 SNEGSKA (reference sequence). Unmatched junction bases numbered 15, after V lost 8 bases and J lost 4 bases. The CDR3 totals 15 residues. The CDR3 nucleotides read TGCAGTTCATCGGGGCGGGGGACAGGTTCCTATGGCTACACCTTC. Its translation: CSSSGRGTGSYGYTF.

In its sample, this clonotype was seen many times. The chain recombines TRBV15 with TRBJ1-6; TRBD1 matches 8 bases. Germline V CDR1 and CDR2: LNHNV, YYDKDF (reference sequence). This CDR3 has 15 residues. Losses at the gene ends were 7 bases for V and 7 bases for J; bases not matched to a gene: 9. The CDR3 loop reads CATKKDRGGNSPLHF. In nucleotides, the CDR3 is TGTGCCACCAAAAAAGACAGGGGAGGAAATTCACCCCTCCACTTT.

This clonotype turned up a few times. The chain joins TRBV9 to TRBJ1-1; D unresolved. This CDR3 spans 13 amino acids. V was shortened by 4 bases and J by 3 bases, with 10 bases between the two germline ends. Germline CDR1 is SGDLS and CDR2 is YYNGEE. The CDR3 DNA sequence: TGTGCCAGCAGCTCCCGACCCGACACTGAAGCTTTCTTT. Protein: CASSSRPDTEAFF.

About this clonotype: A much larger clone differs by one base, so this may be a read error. The CDR3 here is CASSESGHRNQPRHF. CDR3 DNA: TGCGCCAGCAGTGAGTCGGGACACAGAAATCAGCCCCGGCATTTT. The chain employs TRBV10-2 and TRBJ1-5; possibly TRBD1 for D (6 bases). This CDR3 region has 15 residues. Germline loops: CDR1 WSHSY, CDR2 SAAADI.

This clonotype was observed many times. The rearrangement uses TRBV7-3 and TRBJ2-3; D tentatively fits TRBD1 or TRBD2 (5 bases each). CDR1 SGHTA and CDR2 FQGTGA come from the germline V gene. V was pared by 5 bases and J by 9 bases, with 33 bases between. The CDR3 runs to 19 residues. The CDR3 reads CASSVIDEPGPPPQETQYF. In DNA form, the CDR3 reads TGTGCCAGCAGCGTAATAGATGAGCCGGGACCCCCGCCGCAAGAGACGCAGTATTTT.

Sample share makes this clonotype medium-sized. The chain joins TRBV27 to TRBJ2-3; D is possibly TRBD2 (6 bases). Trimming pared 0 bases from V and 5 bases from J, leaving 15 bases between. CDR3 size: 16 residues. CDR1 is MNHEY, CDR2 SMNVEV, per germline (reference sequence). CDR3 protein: CASSLSFTPGLDTQYF. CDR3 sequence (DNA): TGTGCCAGCAGTTTATCTTTTACTCCGGGACTAGATACGCAGTATTTT.

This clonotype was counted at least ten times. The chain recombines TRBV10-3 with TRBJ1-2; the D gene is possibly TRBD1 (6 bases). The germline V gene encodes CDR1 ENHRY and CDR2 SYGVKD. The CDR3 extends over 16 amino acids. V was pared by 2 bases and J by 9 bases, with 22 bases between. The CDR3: CAISEATAGALVSYTF. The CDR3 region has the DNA TGTGCCATCAGTGAGGCGACTGCGGGGGCCCTTGTTAGCTACACCTTC.

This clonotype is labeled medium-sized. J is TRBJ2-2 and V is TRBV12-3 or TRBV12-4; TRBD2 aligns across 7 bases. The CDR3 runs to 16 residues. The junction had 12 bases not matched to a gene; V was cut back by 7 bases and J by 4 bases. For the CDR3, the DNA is TGTGCCAGCACTAGGACGGGGGGTTTGTCCACCGGGGAGCTGTTTTTT. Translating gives CASTRTGGLSTGELFF.

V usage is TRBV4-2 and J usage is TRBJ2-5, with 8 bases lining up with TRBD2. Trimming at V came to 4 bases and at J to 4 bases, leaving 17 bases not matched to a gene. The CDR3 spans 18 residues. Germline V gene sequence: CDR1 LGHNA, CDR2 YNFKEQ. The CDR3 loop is CASSRNLDGRRGGETQYF. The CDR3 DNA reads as TGTGCCAGCAGCCGAAACCTCGATGGCCGTCGGGGGGGAGAGACCCAGTACTTC.

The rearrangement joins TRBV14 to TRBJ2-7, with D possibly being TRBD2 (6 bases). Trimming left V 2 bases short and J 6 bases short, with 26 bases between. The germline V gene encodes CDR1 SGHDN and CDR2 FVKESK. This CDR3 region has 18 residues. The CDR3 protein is CASSQNCGIGVFHLEQYF. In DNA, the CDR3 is TGTGCCAGCAGCCAAAACTGCGGGATCGGGGTCTTCCACCTCGAGCAGTACTTC. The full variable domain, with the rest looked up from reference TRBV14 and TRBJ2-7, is EAGVTQFPSHSVIEKGQTVTLRCDPISGHDNLYWYRRVMGKEIKFLLHFVKESKQDESGMPNNRFLAERTGGTYSTLKVQPAELEDSGVYFCASSQNCGIGVFHLEQYFGPGTRLTVT.

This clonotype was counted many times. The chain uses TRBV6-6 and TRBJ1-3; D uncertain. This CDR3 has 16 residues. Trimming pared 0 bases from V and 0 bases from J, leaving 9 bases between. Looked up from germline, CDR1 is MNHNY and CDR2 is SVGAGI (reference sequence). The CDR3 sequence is CASSYSPVFSGNTIYF. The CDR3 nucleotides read TGTGCCAGCAGTTACTCGCCCGTCTTCTCTGGAAACACCATATATTTT.

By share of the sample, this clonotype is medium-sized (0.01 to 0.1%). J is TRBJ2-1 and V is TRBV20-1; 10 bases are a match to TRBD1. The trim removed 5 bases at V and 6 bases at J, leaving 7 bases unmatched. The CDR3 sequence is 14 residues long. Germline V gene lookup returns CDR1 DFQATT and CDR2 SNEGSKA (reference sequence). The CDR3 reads CSAYRDRGSNEQFF. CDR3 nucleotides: TGCAGTGCTTACCGGGACAGGGGTAGCAATGAGCAGTTCTTC.

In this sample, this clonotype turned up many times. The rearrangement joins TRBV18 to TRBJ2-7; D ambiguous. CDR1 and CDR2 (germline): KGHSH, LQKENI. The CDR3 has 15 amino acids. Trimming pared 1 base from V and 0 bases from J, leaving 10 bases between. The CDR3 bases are TGTGCCAGCTCACCACGGTCAGCCGACTCCTACGAGCAGTACTTC. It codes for CASSPRSADSYEQYF.

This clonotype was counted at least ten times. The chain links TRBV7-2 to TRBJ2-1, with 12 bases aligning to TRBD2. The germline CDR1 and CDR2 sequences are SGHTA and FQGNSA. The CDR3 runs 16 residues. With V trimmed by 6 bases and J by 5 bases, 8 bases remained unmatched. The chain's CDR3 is CASSLRLAGVNNEQFF. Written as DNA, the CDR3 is TGTGCCAGCAGTCTAAGACTAGCGGGGGTGAACAATGAGCAGTTCTTC.

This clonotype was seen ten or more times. The CDR3 region is CASSQGGVGTEAFF. The CDR3 DNA is TGTGCCAGCAGCCAAGGAGGGGTTGGGACTGAAGCTTTCTTT. The V call is TRBV9, the J call TRBJ1-1, with D possibly TRBD1 on 5 matching bases. The germline V gene has CDR1 SGDLS and CDR2 YYNGEE. Trimming stripped 4 bases from V and 5 bases from J, with 15 bases between. This CDR3 has 14 residues.

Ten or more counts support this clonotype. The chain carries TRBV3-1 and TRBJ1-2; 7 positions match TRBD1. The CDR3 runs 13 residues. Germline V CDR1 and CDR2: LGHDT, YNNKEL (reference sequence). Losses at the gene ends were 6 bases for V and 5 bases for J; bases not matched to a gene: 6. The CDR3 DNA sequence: TGTGCCAGCAGTCCTGACAGGGTGTATGGCTACACCTTC. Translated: CASSPDRVYGYTF.

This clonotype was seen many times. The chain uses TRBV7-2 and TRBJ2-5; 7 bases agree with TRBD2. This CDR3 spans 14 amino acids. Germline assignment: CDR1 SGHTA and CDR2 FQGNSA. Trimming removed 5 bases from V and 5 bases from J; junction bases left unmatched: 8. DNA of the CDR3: TGTGCCAGCAGCACCGGGACTATAAGGGAGACCCAGTACTTC. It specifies CASSTGTIRETQYF. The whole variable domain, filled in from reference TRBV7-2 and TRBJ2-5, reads GAGVSQSPSNKVTEKGKDVELRCDPISGHTALYWYRQSLGQGLEFLIYFQGNSAPDKSGLPSDRFSAERTGGSVSTLTIQRTQQEDSAVYLCASSTGTIRETQYFGPGTRLLVL.

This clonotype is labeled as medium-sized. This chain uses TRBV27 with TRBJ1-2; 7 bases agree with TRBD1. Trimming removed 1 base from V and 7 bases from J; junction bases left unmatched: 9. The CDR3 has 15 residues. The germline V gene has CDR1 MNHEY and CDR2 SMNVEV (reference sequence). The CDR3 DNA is TGTGCCAGCAGTTTATTGACAGGGCAAGGTGGTGGCTACACCTTC. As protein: CASSLLTGQGGGYTF.

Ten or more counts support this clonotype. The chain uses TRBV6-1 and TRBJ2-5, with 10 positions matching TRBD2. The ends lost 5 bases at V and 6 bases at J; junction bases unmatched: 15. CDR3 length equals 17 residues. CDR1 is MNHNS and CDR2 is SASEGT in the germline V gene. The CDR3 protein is CASSHSGRNFIGKTQYF. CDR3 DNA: TGTGCCAGCAGTCATAGCGGGAGGAACTTTATTGGGAAGACCCAGTACTTC.

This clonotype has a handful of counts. CDR3 in DNA: TGCGCCAGCAGCCTGACAGGGGCAAACACCGGGGAGCTGTTTTTT. It translates to CASSLTGANTGELFF. J is TRBJ2-2 and V is TRBV5-1, with 8 bases that match TRBD1. The CDR3 is 15 amino acids. V lost 4 bases and J lost 2; bases outside the gene matches: 4. Germline CDR1 is SGHRS and CDR2 is YFSETQ.

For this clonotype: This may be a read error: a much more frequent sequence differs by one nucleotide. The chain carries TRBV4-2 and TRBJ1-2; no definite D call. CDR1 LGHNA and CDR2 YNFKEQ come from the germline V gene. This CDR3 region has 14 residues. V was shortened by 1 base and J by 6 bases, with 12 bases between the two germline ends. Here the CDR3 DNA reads TGTGCCAGCAGCCAAGCTCCCATTGCGGATGGCTACACCTTC. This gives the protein CASSQAPIADGYTF.

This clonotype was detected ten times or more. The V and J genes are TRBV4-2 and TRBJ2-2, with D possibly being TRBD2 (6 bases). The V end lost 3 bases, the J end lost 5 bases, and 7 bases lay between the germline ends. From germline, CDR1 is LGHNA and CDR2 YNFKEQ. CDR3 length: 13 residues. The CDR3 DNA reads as TGTGCCAGCAGCCAGGGGGGAACCGGGGAGCTGTTTTTT. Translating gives CASSQGGTGELFF.

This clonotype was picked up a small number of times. CDR3: CASSFPGRETQYF. CDR3 DNA sequence: TGCGCCAGCAGCTTTCCCGGGCGTGAGACCCAGTACTTC. The chain links TRBV5-1 to TRBJ2-5; D is uncertain. Germline V gives CDR1 SGHRS, CDR2 YFSETQ. Trimming removed 2 bases from V and 5 bases from J, with 10 bases in between. CDR3 length: 13 amino acids.

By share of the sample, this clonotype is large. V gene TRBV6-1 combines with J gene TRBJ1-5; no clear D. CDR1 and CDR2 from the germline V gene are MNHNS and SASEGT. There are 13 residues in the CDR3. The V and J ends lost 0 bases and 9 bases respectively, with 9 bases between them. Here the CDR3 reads CASSEADDRPQHF. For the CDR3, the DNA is TGTGCCAGCAGTGAAGCGGACGATCGGCCCCAGCATTTT.